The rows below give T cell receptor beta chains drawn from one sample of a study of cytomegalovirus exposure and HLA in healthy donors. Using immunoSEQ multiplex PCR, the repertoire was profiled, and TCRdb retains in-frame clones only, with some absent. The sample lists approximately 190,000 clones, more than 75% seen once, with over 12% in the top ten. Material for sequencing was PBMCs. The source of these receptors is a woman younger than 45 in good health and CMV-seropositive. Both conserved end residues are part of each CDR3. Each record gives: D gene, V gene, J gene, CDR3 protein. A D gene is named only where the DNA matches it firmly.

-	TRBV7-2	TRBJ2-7	CASSLAATGYEQYF
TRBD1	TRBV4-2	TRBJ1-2	CASSVDTGGANYGYTF
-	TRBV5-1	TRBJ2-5	CASSLGIQETQYF
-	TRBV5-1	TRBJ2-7	CASRQIVSSYEQYF
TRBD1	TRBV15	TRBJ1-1	CATSRAVEGAEAFF
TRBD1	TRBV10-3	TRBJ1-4	CAISEGTGNEKLFF
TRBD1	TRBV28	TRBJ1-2	CASSNGQDYDYTF
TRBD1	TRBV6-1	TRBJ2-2	CASSLTGTGELFF
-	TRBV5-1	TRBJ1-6	CASSSGGTLYNSPLHF
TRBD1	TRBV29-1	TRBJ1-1	CSVEYRGHTEAFF
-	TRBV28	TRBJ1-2	CASSPTPENYGYTF
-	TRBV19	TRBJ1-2	CASSPTIGIPTF
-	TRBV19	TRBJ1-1	CASSSQGHSEAFF
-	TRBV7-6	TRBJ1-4	CASSLSGVNEKLFF
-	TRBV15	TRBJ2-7	CATSRGSSGTYEQYF
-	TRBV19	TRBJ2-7	CASSVRGPYEQYF
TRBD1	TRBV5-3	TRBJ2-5	CARSSARDREKETQYF
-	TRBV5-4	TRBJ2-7	CASSLGWTSQREQYF
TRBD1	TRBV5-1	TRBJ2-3	CASSLSLTGDGTDTQYF
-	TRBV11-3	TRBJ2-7	CASSLLRSYEQYF
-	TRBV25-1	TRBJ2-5	CASGAGSPQETQYF
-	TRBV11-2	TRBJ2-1	CASSLQRTFNEQFF
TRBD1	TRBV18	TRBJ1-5	CASSVGRDRGNQPQHF
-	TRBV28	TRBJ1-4	CASSLARGNEKLFF
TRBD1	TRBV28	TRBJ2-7	CASNRRGRF
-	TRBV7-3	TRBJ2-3	CASSLTGQGVTDTQYF
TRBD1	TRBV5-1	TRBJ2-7	CASSLEGTGGYEQYF
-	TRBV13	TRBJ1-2	CASSLLGGNYGYTF
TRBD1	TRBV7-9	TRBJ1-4	CASGQGAEKLFF
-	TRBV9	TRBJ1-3	CASSAGMGNTIYF
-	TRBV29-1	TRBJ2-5	CSAELGEIRYF
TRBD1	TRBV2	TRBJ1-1	CASILDRAGMNTEAFF
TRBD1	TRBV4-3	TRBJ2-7	CASSQEDRGSGEQYF
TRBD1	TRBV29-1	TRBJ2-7	CSVVGQGHREQYF
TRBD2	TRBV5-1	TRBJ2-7	CASSLQPSGGALSEQYF